This T cell receptor (beta chain) was profiled in a study of blood T cell repertoires in COVID-19. Study as a whole: The United States, Italy and Spain provided the acute and convalescent COVID-19 samples. PBMCs, B-cell-depleted T cells, or T cells provided the cDNA or gDNA that made up the material.

Original processing notes: Reference gene primers were amplified, and this amplification served to estimate nucleated cell counts. Profiled with immunoSEQ multiplex PCR; TCRdb holds only in-frame clones, not every one. The V and J calls and clone size come from that table; D and trimming were worked out from the DNA. The table shows 200,000 or so clones, with over 80% occurring only once. The CDR3 totals 13 residues. J was trimmed by 2 bases and V by 5 bases; bases with no gene match: 2. Points on this clone: This sample also contains other DNA sequences that code for the same CDR3.

This TCR was recovered from a woman in her thirties with acute or convalescent COVID-19. V is TRBV12-3 or TRBV12-4 and J is TRBJ1-2; TRBD1 matches at 7 bases. Material for sequencing was peripheral blood. The CDR3 coding sequence is TGTGCCAGCAGTCGACAGGGAAACTATGGCTACACCTTC. Translated: CASSRQGNYGYTF.